These 4 T cell receptor beta chains came from one sample sequenced in a study of blood T cell repertoires in COVID-19. Using immunoSEQ multiplex PCR, the repertoire was profiled, and TCRdb retains in-frame clones only, with some absent. The table shows fewer than 200,000 clones, with roughly 80% occurring only once. Sequenced sample: peripheral blood. The source of these receptors is an older woman with acute or convalescent COVID-19.

The chain recombines TRBV6-1 with TRBJ1-1; unclear D gene. The CDR3 is made up of 16 amino acids. Germline values: CDR1 MNHNS, CDR2 SASEGT. Trimming stripped 1 base from V and 7 bases from J, with 19 bases between. In DNA form, the CDR3 reads TGTGCCAGCAGTGAAGGGGGAGGGTTTACGCATGGTGAAGCTTTCTTT. It codes for CASSEGGGFTHGEAFF.

V usage is TRBV7-6 and J usage is TRBJ2-1; D perhaps matches TRBD2 (5 bases). Trimming removed 5 bases from V and 5 bases from J, with 13 bases in between. Per germline, CDR1 SGHVS and CDR2 FNYEAQ. The CDR3 sequence is 14 residues long. CDR3 nucleotide sequence: TGTGCCAGCAGCCCCTTCGGGGTGGACAATGAGCAGTTCTTC. Translation gives CASSPFGVDNEQFF.

The chain uses TRBV5-1 and TRBJ2-3, with TRBD2 identical over 8 bases. CDR1 SGHRS and CDR2 YFSETQ come from the germline V gene. There are 14 residues in the CDR3. After removal of 3 bases from V and 2 bases from J, the junction contained 2 bases not matched to a gene. As DNA, the CDR3 is TGCGCCAGCAGCTCGGGGGGGATCACAGATACGCAGTATTTT. As protein: CASSSGGITDTQYF.

This clone was detected once. This rearrangement joins TRBV27 to TRBJ2-7, with a weak D call TRBD2 (5 bases). The CDR3 has 15 amino acids. Germline-derived CDR1 and CDR2 are MNHEY and SMNVEV (reference sequence). V was pared by 7 bases and J by 2 bases, with 18 bases between. The CDR3 loop reads CASTKSGLTTYEQYF. CDR3 bases: TGTGCCAGCACTAAAAGCGGCTTAACGACCTACGAGCAGTACTTC.